Below, 6 T cell receptor beta chains from the same sample are listed, as sequenced in a study of cytomegalovirus exposure and HLA in healthy donors. Both 60 Vbeta primers and 13 Jbeta primers went into the PCR. Profiled with immunoSEQ multiplex PCR; TCRdb holds only in-frame clones, not every one. The top ten hold 9% to 12% of the sample, which has roughly 100,000 clones, more than 75% seen once. Sequencing was done on a sample of PBMCs. These TCRs come from a young woman in good health and CMV-seropositive.

CDR3 nucleotides: TGTGCCAGTAGTCCCAGGGGGATTTACTATGGCTACACCTTC. Translation gives CASSPRGIYYGYTF. The V and J genes are TRBV19 and TRBJ1-2; 7 bases agree with TRBD1. After removal of 5 bases from V and 3 bases from J, the junction contained 6 bases not matched to a gene. From germline, CDR1 is LNHDA and CDR2 SQIVND (reference sequence). The CDR3 covers 14 residues.

The rearrangement uses TRBV19 and TRBJ2-2; 10 bases align to TRBD1. CDR1 LNHDA and CDR2 SQIVND come from the germline V gene (reference sequence). The CDR3 runs to 17 residues. After removal of 1 base from V and 5 bases from J, the junction contained 7 bases not matched to a gene. CDR3 sequence (DNA): TGTGCCAGTAGTATAGCGACAGGGGGCAGGGTAACCGGGGAGCTGTTTTTT. It is translated as CASSIATGGRVTGELFF.

The chain recombines TRBV28 with TRBJ2-5; D not certain. Trimming removed 1 base at V and 13 bases at J, with 10 bases between. This CDR3 comprises 11 residues. Germline CDR1 reads MDHEN; CDR2 reads SYDVKM. The CDR3 coding sequence is TGTGCCAGCAGTTTATCGAGCAGACTGTACTTC. Translation: CASSLSSRLYF.

V gene TRBV5-4 combines with J gene TRBJ1-2; D gene unclear. Germline CDR1 SGHNT, CDR2 YYREEE (reference sequence). Trimming took off 0 bases at V and 0 bases at J, with 6 bases between the two ends. The CDR3 is 14 amino acids. The DNA of the CDR3 is TGTGCCAGCAGCTTGGAACGGGCTAACTATGGCTACACCTTC. The encoded protein is CASSLERANYGYTF. Full variable domain (missing parts from reference TRBV5-4 and TRBJ1-2): ETGVTQSPTHLIKTRGQQVTLRCSSQSGHNTVSWYQQALGQGPQFIFQYYREEENGRGNFPPRFSGLQFPNYSSELNVNALELDDSALYLCASSLERANYGYTFGSGTRLTVV.

This chain uses TRBV4-2 with TRBJ2-3; tentative D call: TRBD2 (7 bases). Looked up from germline, CDR1 is LGHNA and CDR2 is YNFKEQ. The V gene lost 3 bases and the J gene lost 4 bases, with 20 bases spanning the gap. The CDR3 is made up of 17 amino acids. The CDR3 spells CASSHTSGGAGADTQYF. The CDR3 nucleotides are TGTGCCAGCAGCCATACCAGTGGGGGGGCCGGGGCAGATACGCAGTATTTT.

The chain has TRBV29-1 and TRBJ2-1; D is undetermined. Trimming took 1 base from V and 3 from J, leaving 7 bases between them. There are 13 residues in the CDR3. Germline V gene lookup returns CDR1 SQVTM and CDR2 ANQGSEA. The CDR3: CSVEGGDYNEQFF. As DNA, the CDR3 is TGCAGCGTTGAAGGCGGTGACTACAATGAGCAGTTCTTC.